This entry lists 15 T cell receptor beta chains sequenced from one sample in a study of T cells in Graves' hyperthyroidism and ophthalmopathy. TCR beta CDR3 regions were amplified from RNA. In the first-round RT-PCR of the TCR CDR3, the HTBI primer set was used. TCRdb re-derived calls from the multiplex PCR reads in MiXCR, one entry per CDR3 protein. The profile shows under 350,000 distinct CDR3 sequences, 15% to 20% of them singletons. Sequencing was carried out using blood. The receptors derive from a woman aged 60-70 years with Graves' ophthalmopathy.

There are a few counts of this clonotype. This chain links TRBV4-1 with TRBJ1-5; D gene unclear. This CDR3 contains 16 residues. V was pared by 1 base and J by 4 bases, with 14 bases between. Germline V gene sequence: CDR1 MGHRA, CDR2 YSYEKL. CDR3 nucleotide sequence: TGCGCCAGCAGCCAAGTTCCGGAAAGGAGAAATCAGCCCCAGCATTTT. This translates into CASSQVPERRNQPQHF.

Only a few counts were recorded for this clonotype. J is TRBJ2-3 and V is TRBV15; weak D call: TRBD2 (5 bases). The V end was cut by 0 bases, the J end by 5 bases, with 6 bases between. Germline V gene sequence: CDR1 LNHNV, CDR2 YYDKDF (reference sequence). CDR3 length: 13 residues. CDR3 loop: CATSRDRGDTQYF. For the CDR3, the DNA is TGTGCCACCAGCAGAGATCGGGGAGATACGCAGTATTTT.

The gene calls are TRBV7-7 and TRBJ2-5; D is uncertain. CDR1 and CDR2 (germline): SSHAT, FNYEAQ (reference sequence). The CDR3 runs 14 residues. V was trimmed by 5 bases and J by 4 bases, leaving 14 bases between them. DNA for the CDR3: TGTGCCAGCAGCCACACTGGAGTAAGAGAGACCCAGTACTTC. Its protein product is CASSHTGVRETQYF.

This clonotype appeared many times. CDR3 nucleotide sequence: TGTGCCAGCAGTACACAGGGGGCGCCTGGCGAGCAGTACTTC. It specifies CASSTQGAPGEQYF. This chain uses TRBV5-8 with TRBJ2-7; 9 bases match TRBD1. V lost 5 bases and J lost 6; bases outside the gene matches: 9. The CDR3 covers 14 residues. Germline CDR1 reads SGHTS; CDR2 reads YDEGEE.

The V and J genes are TRBV7-2 and TRBJ2-7, with 7 nucleotides matching TRBD1. The germline V gene encodes CDR1 SGHTA and CDR2 FQGNSA. This CDR3 has 16 amino acids. Trimming removed 5 bases from V and 2 bases from J; junction bases left unmatched: 12. CDR3 protein: CASSLRGQQLPYEQYF. CDR3 coding DNA: TGTGCCAGCAGCCTGAGGGGGCAGCAGCTTCCCTACGAGCAGTACTTC. The complete variable domain, with remaining parts taken from reference TRBV7-2 and TRBJ2-7, reads GAGVSQSPSNKVTEKGKDVELRCDPISGHTALYWYRQSLGQGLEFLIYFQGNSAPDKSGLPSDRFSAERTGGSVSTLTIQRTQQEDSAVYLCASSLRGQQLPYEQYFGPGTRLTVT.

There are many counts of this clonotype. The chain combines TRBV6-2 or TRBV6-3 with TRBJ2-3, with D tentatively TRBD2 (6 bases). Trimming pared 7 bases from V and 11 bases from J, leaving 25 bases between. In germline, CDR1 is MNHEY, CDR2 SVGEGT. CDR3 length: 15 amino acids. Here the CDR3 DNA reads TGTGCCAGCACCTCAGCCTCCCTACTCGGAGGGGAGCAGTATTTT. This encodes CASTSASLLGGEQYF.

This clonotype has only a few counts. One junction end does not reproduce the germline sequence, and a read error may be involved. The chain carries TRBV27 and TRBJ2-7; D possibly corresponds to TRBD2 (6 bases). The CDR3 consists of 15 residues. CDR1 and CDR2 from the germline V gene are MNHEY and SMNVEV (reference sequence). This CDR3 reads CASSLAMGGTYAQYF. The CDR3 DNA reads as TGTGCCAGCAGTCTGGCGATGGGGGGAACCTACGCGCAGTACTTC.

The chain links TRBV7-6 to TRBJ2-7; D uncertain. The germline gives CDR1 SGHVS, CDR2 FNYEAQ. V was pared by 2 bases and J by 0 bases, with 17 bases between. The CDR3 loop spans 17 amino acids. CDR3 bases: TGTGCCAGCAGCTTAAGCTGGCCCGGGTTTGGCTCCTACGAGCAGTACTTC. This translates into CASSLSWPGFGSYEQYF.

This clonotype came up a few times. The chain carries TRBV28 and TRBJ1-6, with D unclear. Germline assignment: CDR1 MDHEN and CDR2 SYDVKM. Deletions cut 3 bases from V and 8 bases from J, with 11 bases between. The CDR3 has 14 residues. The CDR3 spells CASSFTYRDSPLHF. CDR3 nucleotide sequence: TGTGCCAGCAGTTTCACCTACCGGGATTCACCCCTCCACTTT. The variable domain in full, with the rest retrieved from reference TRBV28 and TRBJ1-6, is DVKVTQSSRYLVKRTGEKVFLECVQDMDHENMFWYRQDPGLGLRLIYFSYDVKMKEKGDIPEGYSVSREKKERFSLILESASTNQTSMYLCASSFTYRDSPLHFGNGTRLTVT.

V is TRBV14 and J is TRBJ2-1; D not resolved. CDR3 length: 12 residues. Trimming stripped 5 bases from V and 6 bases from J, with 8 bases between. Germline V CDR1 and CDR2: SGHDN, FVKESK. Written as DNA, the CDR3 is TGTGCCAGCAGCTCCAGCATCAATGAGCAGTTCTTC. Protein: CASSSSINEQFF.

The J gene is TRBJ1-1, the V gene TRBV28; no reliable D call. Germline V gene sequence: CDR1 MDHEN, CDR2 SYDVKM. This CDR3 spans 14 amino acids. V was trimmed by 7 bases and J by 1 base, leaving 13 bases between them. CDR3 sequence (DNA): TGTGCCAGCATTGCACCTGATTGGAACACTGAAGCTTTCTTT. Translating gives CASIAPDWNTEAFF.

This clonotype occurred many times. This chain uses TRBV7-8 with TRBJ2-5, with TRBD1 matching over 7 bases. CDR3 length equals 15 residues. The trim removed 3 bases at V and 1 base at J, leaving 5 bases unmatched. CDR1 and CDR2 (germline): SGHVS, FQNEAQ. This CDR3 is CASSFSRGSQETQYF. The CDR3 coding sequence is TGTGCCAGCAGCTTTTCCAGGGGGAGCCAAGAGACCCAGTACTTC. Combining the CDR3 with reference TRBV7-8 and TRBJ2-5 gives the whole variable domain GAGVSQSPRYKVAKRGQDVALRCDPISGHVSLFWYQQALGQGPEFLTYFQNEAQLDKSGLPSDRFFAERPEGSVSTLKIQRTQQEDSAVYLCASSFSRGSQETQYFGPGTRLLVL.

The chain employs TRBV7-2 and TRBJ1-5; tentative D call: TRBD1 (5 bases). The germline gives CDR1 SGHTA, CDR2 FQGNSA. The ends were cut back, 1 base at V and 6 bases at J, with 13 bases in the middle. The CDR3 spans 15 residues. The CDR3 DNA is TGTGCCAGCAGCTTAGGGTTAGGGGAGGTTCAGCCCCAGCATTTT. It translates to CASSLGLGEVQPQHF.

This clonotype was detected only a few times. The chain uses TRBV19 and TRBJ1-5; D call uncertain. The CDR3 spans 17 residues. Germline V CDR1 and CDR2: LNHDA, SQIVND (reference sequence). V lost 4 bases to trimming and J lost 0 bases, with 16 bases between them. The CDR3 nucleotides read TGTGCCAGTAGTAAGGTTTCGGGCCAATTTAGCAATCAGCCCCAGCATTTT. This translates into CASSKVSGQFSNQPQHF. The entire variable domain, with the rest obtained from reference TRBV19 and TRBJ1-5, is as follows: DGGITQSPKYLFRKEGQNVTLSCEQNLNHDAMYWYRQDPGQGLRLIYYSQIVNDFQKGDIAEGYSVSREKKESFPLTVTSAQKNPTAFYLCASSKVSGQFSNQPQHFGDGTRLSIL.

In its sample, this clonotype was seen many times. This chain connects TRBV29-1 to TRBJ2-5, with no clear D. CDR3 length: 13 amino acids. CDR1 is SQVTM, CDR2 ANQGSEA, per germline. Deletions cut 5 bases from V and 1 base from J, with 11 bases between. Written as DNA, the CDR3 is TGCAGCGTTCTTAGACAATTCCAAGAGACCCAGTACTTC. Encoded protein: CSVLRQFQETQYF.